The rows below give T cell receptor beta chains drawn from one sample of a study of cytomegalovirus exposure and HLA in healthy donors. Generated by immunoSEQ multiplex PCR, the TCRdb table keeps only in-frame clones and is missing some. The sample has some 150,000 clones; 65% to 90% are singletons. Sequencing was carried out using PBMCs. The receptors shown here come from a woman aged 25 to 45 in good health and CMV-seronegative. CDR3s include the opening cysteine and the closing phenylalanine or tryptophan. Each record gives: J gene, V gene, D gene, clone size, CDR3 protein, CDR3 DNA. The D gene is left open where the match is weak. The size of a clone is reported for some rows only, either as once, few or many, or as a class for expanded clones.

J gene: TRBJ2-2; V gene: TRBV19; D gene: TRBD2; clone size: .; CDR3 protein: CASSIQAGGRIGELFF; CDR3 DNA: TGTGCCAGTAGTATCCAAGCGGGAGGGCGGATCGGGGAGCTGTTTTTT
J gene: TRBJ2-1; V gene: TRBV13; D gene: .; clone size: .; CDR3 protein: CASSSRGGYNEQFF; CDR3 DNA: TGTGCCAGCAGCTCGAGGGGGGGCTACAATGAGCAGTTCTTC
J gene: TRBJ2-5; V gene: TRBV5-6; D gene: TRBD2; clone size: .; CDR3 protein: CASSTGLAGETQYF; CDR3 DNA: TGTGCCAGCAGCACGGGACTAGCGGGTGAGACCCAGTACTTC
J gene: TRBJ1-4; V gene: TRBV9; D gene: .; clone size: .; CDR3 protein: CASSLGATNEKLFF; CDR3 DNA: TGTGCCAGCAGCCTAGGAGCAACTAATGAAAAACTGTTTTTT
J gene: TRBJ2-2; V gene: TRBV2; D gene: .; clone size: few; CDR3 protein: CASSELGHGNTGELFF; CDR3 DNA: TGTGCCAGCAGTGAACTGGGACACGGGAACACCGGGGAGCTGTTTTTT
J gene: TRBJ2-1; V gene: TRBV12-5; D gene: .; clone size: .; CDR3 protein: CASGLGRGIFNEQFF; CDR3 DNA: TGTGCTAGTGGTTTGGGCAGGGGAATTTTCAATGAGCAGTTCTTC
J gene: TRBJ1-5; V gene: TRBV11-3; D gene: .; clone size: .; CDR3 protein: CASSLGHRVHHSNQPQHF; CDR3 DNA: TGTGCCAGCAGCTTAGGTCACAGGGTTCACCATAGCAATCAGCCCCAGCATTTT
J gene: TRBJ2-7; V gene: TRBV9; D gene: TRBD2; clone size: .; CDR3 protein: CASSEGLADYEQYF; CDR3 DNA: TGTGCCAGCAGCGAGGGACTAGCGGACTACGAGCAGTACTTC
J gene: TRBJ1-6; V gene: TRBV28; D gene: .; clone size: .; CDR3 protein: CASSLKSSYNSPLHF; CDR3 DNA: TGTGCCAGCAGTTTAAAGAGCTCCTATAATTCACCCCTCCACTTT
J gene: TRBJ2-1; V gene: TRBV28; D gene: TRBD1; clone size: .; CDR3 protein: CASSGGGQGEQFF; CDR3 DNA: TGTGCCAGCAGTGGGGGAGGACAGGGGGAGCAGTTCTTC
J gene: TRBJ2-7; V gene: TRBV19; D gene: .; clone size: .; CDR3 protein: CASSGQHGCEQYF; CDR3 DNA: TGTGCCAGTAGTGGACAACATGGTTGCGAGCAGTACTTC
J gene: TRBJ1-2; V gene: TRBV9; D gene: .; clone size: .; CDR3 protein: CASSVDPRDTIYGYTF; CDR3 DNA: TGTGCCAGCAGCGTAGACCCTAGGGACACAATCTATGGCTACACCTTC
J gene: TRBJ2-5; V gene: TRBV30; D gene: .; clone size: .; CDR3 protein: CAWSGGLTETQYF; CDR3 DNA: TGTGCCTGGAGTGGGGGACTCACAGAGACCCAGTACTTC
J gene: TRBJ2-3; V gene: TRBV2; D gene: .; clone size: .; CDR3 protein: CASSDYRVTDTQYF; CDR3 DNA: TGTGCCAGCAGTGACTACAGGGTCACAGATACGCAGTATTTT